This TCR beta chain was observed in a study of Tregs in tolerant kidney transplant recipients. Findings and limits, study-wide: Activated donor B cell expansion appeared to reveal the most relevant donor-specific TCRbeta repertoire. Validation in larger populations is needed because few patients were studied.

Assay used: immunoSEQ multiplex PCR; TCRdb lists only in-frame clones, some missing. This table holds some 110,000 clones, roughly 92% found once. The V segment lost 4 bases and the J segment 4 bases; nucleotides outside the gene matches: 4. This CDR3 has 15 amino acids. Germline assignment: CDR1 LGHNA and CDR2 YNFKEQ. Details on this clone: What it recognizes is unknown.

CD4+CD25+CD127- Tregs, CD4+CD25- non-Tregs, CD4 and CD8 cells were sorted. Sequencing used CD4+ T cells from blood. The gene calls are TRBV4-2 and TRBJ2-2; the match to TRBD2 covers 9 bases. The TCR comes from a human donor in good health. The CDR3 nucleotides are TGTGCCAGCAGCCCGAGCGGGGGGCCCACCGGGGAGCTGTTTTTT. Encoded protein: CASSPSGGPTGELFF.